The 30 T cell receptor beta chains below all came from one sample that was sequenced in a study of OX40 agonist ivuxolimab in advanced cancers. Some clones are missing from TCRdb's copy, which holds only in-frame ones; the method was immunoSEQ multiplex PCR. The data contain under 75,000 clones, roughly four fifths of them singletons. This sample comprised CD4+ or CD8+ T cells sorted from blood, obtained in a trial of the OX40 agonist ivuxolimab. The receptors come from an adult with an advanced solid tumor such as melanoma, head and neck, liver or kidney cancer.

The rearrangement uses TRBV7-3 and TRBJ2-7; no clear D. V lost 5 bases and J 6 bases, leaving 14 bases between the germline ends. Germline V gene data show CDR1 as SGHTA and CDR2 as FQGTGA. The CDR3 is made up of 13 amino acids. The CDR3 DNA reads TGTGCCAGCAGCACTAAGGACGGATCCGAGCAGTACTTC. The encoded protein is CASSTKDGSEQYF.

This chain connects TRBV7-2 to TRBJ2-1, with no clear D. The CDR3 contains 13 residues. The germline CDR1 and CDR2 sequences are SGHTA and FQGNSA. The V gene lost 5 bases and the J gene lost 8 bases, with 13 bases spanning the gap. The CDR3 DNA reads TGTGCCAGCAGCGGAAGAAAGCTCGATGAGCAGTTCTTC. Translating it yields CASSGRKLDEQFF.

This chain links TRBV6-6 with TRBJ2-2; D may be TRBD1 (5 bases). There are 15 residues in the CDR3. Per the germline V gene, CDR1 is MNHNY and CDR2 is SVGAGI (reference sequence). The V end was cut by 2 bases, the J end by 1 base, with 8 bases between. CDR3 DNA: TGTGCCAGCAGTTACACAACAGGGAACACCGGGGAGCTGTTTTTT. Translation gives CASSYTTGNTGELFF.

CDR3 sequence reads: CASSLSLHRKNIQYF. The CDR3 DNA follows: TGTGCCAGCAGCTTAAGCTTGCACAGGAAAAACATTCAGTACTTC. V is TRBV7-2 and J is TRBJ2-4; D perhaps matches TRBD1 (5 bases). V was clipped by 2 bases and J by 4 bases, with 12 bases between them. Germline CDR1 is SGHTA and CDR2 is FQGNSA. This CDR3 has 15 residues.

This chain links TRBV29-1 with TRBJ1-1; the D gene is possibly TRBD1 (6 bases). Germline V gene sequence: CDR1 SQVTM, CDR2 ANQGSEA. The CDR3 runs 11 residues. V was shortened by 8 bases and J by 5 bases, with 12 bases between the two germline ends. The CDR3 region has the DNA TGCAGCTTTACAGGGAATACTGAAGCTTTCTTT. Translating gives CSFTGNTEAFF.

The rearrangement uses TRBV6-1 and TRBJ2-1; D is uncertain. V was shortened by 5 bases and J by 0 bases, with 11 bases between the two germline ends. The germline gives CDR1 MNHNS, CDR2 SASEGT. This CDR3 comprises 15 residues. CDR3 protein: CASSPRGPSYNEQFF. For the CDR3, the DNA is TGTGCCAGCAGTCCTCGAGGACCCTCCTACAATGAGCAGTTCTTC.

The gene calls are TRBV2 and TRBJ2-3; 8 nucleotides agree with TRBD1. Trimming removed 6 bases from V and 1 base from J; junction bases left unmatched: 6. Germline V gene sequence: CDR1 SNHLY, CDR2 FYNNEI. The CDR3 is 15 amino acids. The CDR3 coding sequence is TGTGCCAGCAGGAAGGACAGGGTCCGCACAGATACGCAGTATTTT. This encodes CASRKDRVRTDTQYF.

This chain joins TRBV29-1 and TRBJ1-1; the D is unclear. The CDR3 sequence is 11 residues long. Per germline, CDR1 SQVTM and CDR2 ANQGSEA. V was pared by 7 bases and J by 1 base, with 7 bases between. CDR3 coding DNA: TGCAGCGGGGGAGAGAACACTGAAGCTTTCTTT. Translated, it gives CSGGENTEAFF.

The rearrangement joins TRBV2 to TRBJ2-3; TRBD1 agrees at 9 bases. Germline V gene lookup returns CDR1 SNHLY and CDR2 FYNNEI. V was pared by 5 bases and J by 4 bases, with 16 bases of the junction left unmatched. The CDR3 covers 18 residues. The CDR3 loop is CASSLQGGTGGRADTQYF. The CDR3 region has the DNA TGTGCCAGCAGTCTACAAGGGGGAACAGGGGGCAGGGCAGATACGCAGTATTTT. Full variable domain (rest looked up from reference TRBV2 and TRBJ2-3): EPEVTQTPSHQVTQMGQEVILRCVPISNHLYFYWYRQILGQKVEFLVSFYNNEISEKSEIFDDQFSVERPDGSNFTLKIRSTKLEDSAMYFCASSLQGGTGGRADTQYFGPGTRLTVL.

This clone was found once. The CDR3 DNA reads TGTGCCAGCAGGCCCCGGGGAGGAAACACCATATATTTT. Translated: CASRPRGGNTIYF. The chain couples TRBV5-4 to TRBJ1-3; D remains ambiguous. Trimming took off 5 bases at V and 4 bases at J, with 10 bases between the two ends. Germline CDR1 and CDR2: SGHNT and YYREEE (reference sequence). This CDR3 has 13 residues. The variable domain in full, with the rest retrieved from reference TRBV5-4 and TRBJ1-3, is ETGVTQSPTHLIKTRGQQVTLRCSSQSGHNTVSWYQQALGQGPQFIFQYYREEENGRGNFPPRFSGLQFPNYSSELNVNALELDDSALYLCASRPRGGNTIYFGEGSWLTVV.

This clone has a single count. V and J are TRBV6-1 and TRBJ1-4; D is ambiguous. The CDR3 contains 15 residues. V was pared by 10 bases and J by 4 bases, with 19 bases between. Looked up from germline, CDR1 is MNHNS and CDR2 is SASEGT. This CDR3 reads CATRWGGHGNEKLFF. The DNA of the CDR3 is TGTGCCACCCGGTGGGGAGGTCATGGTAATGAAAAACTGTTTTTT.

The rearrangement uses TRBV6-1 and TRBJ2-3; D is unclear. V was clipped by 4 bases and J by 1 base, with 6 bases between them. Germline values: CDR1 MNHNS, CDR2 SASEGT. The CDR3 has 13 amino acids. CDR3 amino acids: CASSAPGTDTQYF. For the CDR3, the DNA is TGTGCCAGCAGTGCCCCGGGCACAGATACGCAGTATTTT.

V and J are TRBV7-9 and TRBJ2-2, with D unclear. Per germline, CDR1 SEHNR and CDR2 FQNEAQ (reference sequence). The CDR3 is 16 amino acids. V gave up 5 bases and J gave up 1 base, with 14 bases separating them. CDR3 region: CASSPLRIVNTGELFF. The CDR3 DNA reads TGTGCCAGCAGCCCCCTTCGGATAGTGAACACCGGGGAGCTGTTTTTT.

The chain employs TRBV12-5 and TRBJ1-1; tentatively, D is TRBD1 (5 bases). V was clipped by 4 bases and J by 0 bases, with 15 bases between them. The length of the CDR3 is 16 residues. Looked up from germline, CDR1 is LGHNT and CDR2 is FRNRAP. The CDR3 sequence: CASGSTMTAMNTEAFF. CDR3 nucleotide sequence: TGTGCTAGTGGTTCCACCATGACAGCGATGAACACTGAAGCTTTCTTT.

This clone was recorded only once. The chain is built from TRBV11-1 and TRBJ1-1; 7 bases map to TRBD1. The trim removed 6 bases at V and 4 bases at J, leaving 11 bases unmatched. Germline-derived CDR1 and CDR2 are SGHAT and FQDESV (reference sequence). The CDR3 is 15 amino acids. The CDR3, as DNA: TGTGCCAGCAGTCAAGAAGGAGCAGGGGGCACTGAAGCTTTCTTT. This codes for CASSQEGAGGTEAFF.

This clone appeared a few times. This chain links TRBV4-1 with TRBJ1-5; 7 bases are shared with TRBD1. The CDR3 covers 18 residues. The germline gives CDR1 MGHRA, CDR2 YSYEKL. With V trimmed by 2 bases and J by 6 bases, 16 bases remained unmatched. The chain's CDR3 is CASSQSPLTGTVGQPQHF. CDR3 sequence (DNA): TGCGCCAGCAGCCAATCTCCGCTGACAGGGACGGTTGGTCAGCCCCAGCATTTT.

The chain employs TRBV7-2 and TRBJ2-5; 8 positions agree with TRBD1. This CDR3 is 15 amino acids long. The junction had 9 bases not matched to a gene; V was cut back by 5 bases and J by 4 bases. Germline CDR1 reads SGHTA; CDR2 reads FQGNSA. CDR3 sequence: CASSIRTGNAETQYF. The CDR3 nucleotides read TGTGCCAGCAGCATCCGGACAGGGAACGCAGAGACCCAGTACTTC. Complete variable domain (other parts from reference TRBV7-2 and TRBJ2-5): GAGVSQSPSNKVTEKGKDVELRCDPISGHTALYWYRQSLGQGLEFLIYFQGNSAPDKSGLPSDRFSAERTGGSVSTLTIQRTQQEDSAVYLCASSIRTGNAETQYFGPGTRLLVL.

The genes are TRBV4-1 and TRBJ2-3, with a possible D match to TRBD1 (6 bases). Germline-derived CDR1 and CDR2 are MGHRA and YSYEKL. Trimming removed 5 bases at V and 3 bases at J, with 18 bases between. This CDR3 is built from 16 residues. CDR3 in amino acids: CASSETSRGRTDTQYF. In DNA, the CDR3 is TGCGCCAGCAGCGAGACAAGCAGGGGCCGGACAGATACGCAGTATTTT.

The gene calls are TRBV30 and TRBJ1-6; no definite D call. Germline values: CDR1 GTSNPN, CDR2 SVGIG (reference sequence). The CDR3 runs 15 residues. The V end was cut by 0 bases, the J end by 7 bases, with 13 bases between. The CDR3 loop reads CAWSVRTAANSPLHF. CDR3 sequence (DNA): TGTGCCTGGAGTGTCAGGACGGCGGCCAATTCACCCCTCCACTTT.

The CDR3 spells CASSLESPVSSYEQYF. In DNA, the CDR3 is TGTGCCAGCAGCTTGGAATCCCCCGTTAGTTCCTACGAGCAGTACTTC. The chain carries TRBV5-6 and TRBJ2-7, with D unclear. Germline-derived CDR1 and CDR2 are SGHDT and YYEEEE. The CDR3 covers 16 residues. Trimming took off 0 bases at V and 1 base at J, with 14 bases between the two ends.

This chain connects TRBV2 to TRBJ2-1, with 10 bases that match TRBD2. CDR1 is SNHLY, CDR2 FYNNEI, per germline. The trim removed 6 bases at V and 4 bases at J, leaving 15 bases unmatched. The CDR3 has 18 amino acids. CDR3 coding DNA: TGTGCCAGCAGCGGGGACACCCAGCTAGCGGGAGCTTACAATGAGCAGTTCTTC. Protein: CASSGDTQLAGAYNEQFF.

V and J are TRBV7-8 and TRBJ1-2; the D gene is possibly TRBD1 (6 bases). The CDR3 consists of 16 residues. The V gene's germline CDR1 is SGHVS and CDR2 FQNEAQ. Trimming removed 1 base at V and 5 bases at J, with 17 bases between. The CDR3 coding sequence is TGTGCCAGCAGCTTAGGCCGCCGGGGGGCGGTGTATGGCTACACCTTC. Encoded protein: CASSLGRRGAVYGYTF. Combining the CDR3 with reference TRBV7-8 and TRBJ1-2 gives the whole variable domain GAGVSQSPRYKVAKRGQDVALRCDPISGHVSLFWYQQALGQGPEFLTYFQNEAQLDKSGLPSDRFFAERPEGSVSTLKIQRTQQEDSAVYLCASSLGRRGAVYGYTFGSGTRLTVV.

The V gene is TRBV11-3, the J gene TRBJ1-1; D call uncertain. Germline lookup yields CDR1 SGHNT and CDR2 YENEEA. V dropped 2 bases and J dropped 5 bases, with 9 bases sitting between them. The CDR3 loop spans 13 amino acids. CDR3 DNA: TGTGCCAGCAGCTTAATACCGGGGACTGAAGCTTTCTTT. Translation gives CASSLIPGTEAFF.

This sequence joins TRBV10-3 and TRBJ2-1; a possible D gene is TRBD2 (7 bases). V lost 0 bases and J lost 8, with 14 bases in between. This CDR3 is built from 15 residues. Germline V gene sequence: CDR1 ENHRY, CDR2 SYGVKD. CDR3 loop: CAISESRGGFDEQFF. In DNA form, the CDR3 reads TGTGCCATCAGTGAGTCGAGGGGGGGGTTCGATGAGCAGTTCTTC.

The chain recombines TRBV5-6 with TRBJ1-2; D gene unclear. The germline V and J ends were trimmed by 4 bases and 4 bases, with 8 bases remaining between them. Looked up from germline, CDR1 is SGHDT and CDR2 is YYEEEE. CDR3 size: 12 residues. The CDR3 protein is CASSAQIYGYTF. In nucleotides, the CDR3 is TGTGCCAGCAGCGCCCAGATCTATGGCTACACCTTC.

This chain uses TRBV7-2 with TRBJ1-5; perhaps TRBD1 as D (6 bases). This CDR3 region has 15 residues. CDR1 is SGHTA, CDR2 FQGNSA, per germline. V lost 5 bases, J lost 3 bases, and 14 bases lay in between. The CDR3 nucleotides read TGTGCCAGCAGCCCAACGACAGGCGTCAATCAGCCCCAGCATTTT. As protein: CASSPTTGVNQPQHF. The variable domain in full, completed from reference TRBV7-2 and TRBJ1-5, reads GAGVSQSPSNKVTEKGKDVELRCDPISGHTALYWYRQSLGQGLEFLIYFQGNSAPDKSGLPSDRFSAERTGGSVSTLTIQRTQQEDSAVYLCASSPTTGVNQPQHFGDGTRLSIL.

The V and J genes are TRBV18 and TRBJ1-3; D not resolved. CDR3 length equals 15 residues. Germline CDR1 and CDR2: KGHSH and LQKENI. Trimming cost V 0 bases and J 0 bases, with 6 bases left between them. In DNA, the CDR3 is TGTGCCAGCTCACCACCGGTTCCCTCTGGAAACACCATATATTTT. It encodes CASSPPVPSGNTIYF.

V usage is TRBV30 and J usage is TRBJ2-4; TRBD1 is a possible D gene (6 bases). V gave up 3 bases and J gave up 6 bases, with 9 bases separating them. Germline V gene sequence: CDR1 GTSNPN, CDR2 SVGIG (reference sequence). CDR3 length: 12 residues. This CDR3 reads CAWRTGLNIQYF. Written as DNA, the CDR3 is TGTGCCTGGAGAACAGGGTTAAACATTCAGTACTTC.

The chain couples TRBV10-2 to TRBJ1-1; no definite D call. Trimming removed 7 bases from V and 7 bases from J, with 13 bases in between. Germline CDR1 and CDR2: WSHSY and SAAADI. The length of the CDR3 is 12 residues. The CDR3 is CASNADPVEAFF. In DNA, the CDR3 is TGCGCCAGCAATGCCGACCCGGTTGAAGCTTTCTTT.

This clone showed up just once. The chain uses TRBV27 and TRBJ2-3; no definite D call. This CDR3 is 13 amino acids long. Trimming removed 0 bases from V and 7 bases from J, with 8 bases in between. The germline CDR1 and CDR2 sequences are MNHEY and SMNVEV (reference sequence). CDR3 loop: CASSLSAAYTQYF. The CDR3 nucleotides are TGTGCCAGCAGTTTATCGGCGGCCTATACGCAGTATTTT.